This T cell receptor beta chain originates from a study of T cells after posttransplantation cyclophosphamide. Profiling relied on immunoSEQ multiplex PCR, and the TCRdb table lists in-frame clones only, not all of them. The table shows just over 65,000 clones, with around 93% occurring only once. The germline gives CDR1 SNHLY, CDR2 FYNNEI. Trimming took 8 bases from V and 1 from J, leaving 5 bases between them. This CDR3 has 11 residues. Concerning this clone itself: The antigen is not known.

General study points: Blood and skin or GI T cell repertoires showed limited TRB overlap. Recipient CMV seropositivity and CMV reactivation strongly tracked TRB clonality.

The TCR originated in a woman aged 25 to 39 in good health and a related stem cell transplant donor. The sequencing input was PBMCs. This sequence joins TRBV2 and TRBJ1-2; D gene ambiguous. The CDR3, as DNA: TGTGCCAGCGGAGTTAACTATGGCTACACCTTC. The encoded protein is CASGVNYGYTF.